The rows below give T cell receptor beta chains drawn from one sample of a study of T cells after yellow fever vaccination. MiXCR, applied by TCRdb to the 5' RACE reads, yields one record per CDR3 protein. The sample has about 510,000 distinct CDR3 sequences; roughly a fifth are singletons. This specimen consisted of PBMCs, obtained 20 to 25 days after the first yellow fever vaccination. These receptors were obtained from a man younger than 35 who received the YFV17D yellow fever vaccine. CDR3s include the opening cysteine and the closing phenylalanine or tryptophan. D genes are given only for firm matches. A row's size may be missing; if present it is once, few, many or a size class.

>TRBJ2-1|TRBV5-1|15|TRBD1|few
CASSHKMTGDNEQFF
TGCGCCAGCAGCCACAAGATGACAGGGGACAATGAGCAGTTCTTC
>TRBJ2-7|TRBV12-3/TRBV12-4|14|-|few
CASSFEGGGYEQYF
TGTGCCAGCAGTTTTGAGGGGGGAGGCTACGAGCAGTACTTC
>TRBJ2-5|TRBV30|15|TRBD1|few
CAWSLGQGQLETQYF
TGTGCCTGGAGCTTGGGACAGGGGCAATTGGAGACCCAGTACTTC
>TRBJ1-1|TRBV6-2/TRBV6-3|15|-|-
CASSYRWTMNTEAFF
TGTGCCAGCAGTTACCGGTGGACGATGAACACTGAAGCTTTCTTT
>TRBJ2-5|TRBV5-1|15|TRBD2|few
CASSPAGPAGETQYF
TGCGCCAGCAGCCCGGCGGGTCCAGCGGGGGAGACCCAGTACTTC
>TRBJ1-1|TRBV7-9|15|TRBD1|-
CASSAPRQGHTEAFF
TGTGCCAGCAGCGCTCCCCGACAGGGCCACACTGAAGCTTTCTTT
>TRBJ2-2|TRBV11-2|13|-|-
CASSPRTAGELFF
TGTGCCAGCAGCCCGCGGACGGCCGGGGAGCTGTTTTTT
>TRBJ2-1|TRBV12-3/TRBV12-4|14|-|-
CASSLFGPYNEQFF
TGTGCCAGCAGTTTGTTTGGGCCCTACAATGAGCAGTTCTTC
>TRBJ1-2|TRBV7-9|12|-|-
CASSVNSGGYTF
TGTGCCAGCAGCGTAAATAGTGGGGGCTACACCTTC
>TRBJ2-6|TRBV28|16|-|once
CASSLSSLSGANVLTF
TGTGCCAGCAGTTTATCTAGCCTCTCTGGGGCCAACGTCCTGACTTTC
>TRBJ1-1|TRBV6-2/TRBV6-3|15|TRBD1|-
CASSASGGGNTEAFF
TGTGCCAGCAGCGCTTCAGGGGGCGGGAACACTGAAGCTTTCTTT
>TRBJ1-2|TRBV28|13|-|few
CASSLRTLGGYTF
TGTGCCAGCAGTTTACGGACCCTTGGGGGCTACACCTTC
>TRBJ2-5|TRBV4-3|14|-|-
CASSQDEQGETQYF
TGCGCCAGCAGCCAAGATGAGCAGGGGGAGACCCAGTACTTC
>TRBJ2-5|TRBV5-6|14|-|many
CASSASPGKETQYF
TGTGCCAGCAGCGCTAGCCCGGGAAAAGAGACCCAGTACTTC
>TRBJ1-2|TRBV27|15|-|-
CASSLMGQGGYGYTF
TGTGCCAGCAGTTTAATGGGGCAGGGAGGCTATGGCTACACCTTC
>TRBJ2-7|TRBV4-3|15|-|-
CASSQDPQTDYEQYF
TGCGCCAGCAGCCAAGATCCGCAGACTGATTACGAGCAGTACTTC
>TRBJ2-5|TRBV7-6|16|-|few
CASSQETVKSMWTQYF
TGTGCCAGCAGCCAGGAGACGGTCAAGAGTATGTGGACCCAGTACTTC
>TRBJ1-2|TRBV20-1|14|TRBD1|few
CSARTQGAQSGYTF
TGCAGTGCTCGGACACAGGGGGCGCAATCTGGCTACACCTTC
>TRBJ1-1|TRBV6-5|14|-|few
CASSFDRLNTEAFF
TGTGCCAGCAGTTTTGACAGACTGAACACTGAAGCTTTCTTT
>TRBJ2-3|TRBV10-2|13|-|few
CASWSPSTDTQYF
TGCGCCAGCTGGAGCCCTAGCACAGATACGCAGTATTTT
>TRBJ2-2|TRBV4-3|15|TRBD1|few
CASSRGQGSAGELFF
TGCGCCAGCAGCAGGGGACAGGGGTCGGCCGGGGAGCTGTTTTTT
>TRBJ2-5|TRBV12-3/TRBV12-4|13|-|many
CASSVGWQETQYF
TGTGCCAGCAGTGTAGGCTGGCAAGAGACCCAGTACTTC
>TRBJ1-1|TRBV7-2|16|TRBD1|few
CASSPNQGGENTEAFF
TGTGCCAGCAGCCCGAATCAGGGGGGAGAGAACACTGAAGCTTTCTTT
>TRBJ2-7|TRBV7-2|14|TRBD1|-
CASSLGQGSVEQYF
TGTGCCAGCAGCTTGGGACAGGGGTCGGTCGAGCAGTACTTC
>TRBJ2-1|TRBV5-1|14|TRBD1|-
CASSGTGGGNEQFF
TGCGCCAGCAGCGGGACAGGGGGGGGCAATGAGCAGTTCTTC
>TRBJ2-4|TRBV20-1|12|-|few
CSARSGLYIQYF
TGCAGTGCTAGATCCGGGTTGTACATTCAGTACTTC
>TRBJ2-1|TRBV15|13|-|few
CATSRDPGGEQFF
TGTGCCACCAGCAGAGACCCCGGGGGTGAGCAGTTCTTC
>TRBJ2-7|TRBV5-1|14|-|many
CASSLAAASYEQYF
TGCGCCAGCAGCTTGGCCGCAGCTAGCTACGAGCAGTACTTC
>TRBJ2-7|TRBV5-1|12|-|-
CASSSNGGEQYF
TGCGCCAGCAGCTCTAATGGGGGCGAGCAGTACTTC
>TRBJ2-7|TRBV20-1|17|TRBD2|few
CSALGLAGGGKSYEQYF
TGCAGTGCCCTCGGACTAGCGGGGGGCGGGAAGTCCTACGAGCAGTACTTC